This T cell receptor (beta chain) was sequenced during a study of shared clonotypes between healthy human individuals. Whole-study context: Researchers drew samples from a couple of women and a few men aged 18 to 49. The study's findings and limits: Researchers found naive subsets generally carried larger estimated richness than memory subsets.

Here immunoSEQ multiplex PCR was the method, and the copy in TCRdb shows in-frame clones only, minus some. The sample consists of almost 700,000 clones, about 90% of them appearing once. V dropped 0 bases and J dropped 3; count of bases not matched to a gene: 8. The CDR3 is 18 residues long. Looked up from germline, CDR1 is LGHNA and CDR2 is YSLEER. Of note for this clone: Its target is not known.

Naive CD8 populations comprised CD45RO-negative cells positively selected for CCR7, excluding terminally differentiated effector memory CD45RA+ cells. Every donor, a Caucasian adult, lived in Nashville, Tennessee. Input material: naive CD8+ T cells sorted from blood. This clonotype was obtained from a man aged 25 to 45 in good health. The chain has TRBV4-3 and TRBJ2-3; TRBD2 aligns across 11 bases. The CDR3 loop reads CASSQDLLAGALTDTQYF. CDR3 coding DNA: TGCGCCAGCAGCCAAGATTTACTAGCGGGAGCATTGACAGATACGCAGTATTTT.